The next 8 T cell receptor beta chains were all read from a single sample in a study of shared clonotypes between healthy human individuals. Produced via immunoSEQ multiplex PCR; TCRdb's table is partial and in-frame only. This sample has under 1,900,000 clones; 98% occur once, and the top ten carry 0.36%. Sequencing was carried out using naive CD4+ T cells sorted from blood. Subset given: CD45RA+ positively selected. The receptors shown here come from a man aged 25-45 years in good health.

This clone was seen once. In DNA form, the CDR3 reads TGCGCCAGCAGCTTGGTCCAAGCGGGAGTGGAGACCCAGTACTTC. As protein: CASSLVQAGVETQYF. The chain couples TRBV5-1 to TRBJ2-5, with 8 bases that match TRBD2. The CDR3 has 15 amino acids. V lost 0 bases, J lost 5 bases, and 6 bases stayed unmatched. Germline V gene data show CDR1 as SGHRS and CDR2 as YFSETQ.

The chain recombines TRBV9 with TRBJ2-7; tentatively, D is TRBD1 (6 bases). The CDR3 covers 16 residues. Germline V CDR1 and CDR2: SGDLS, YYNGEE. Trimming removed 4 bases from V and 1 base from J, with 18 bases in between. The CDR3 DNA reads TGTGCCAGCAGCCCCCGACAGGCCCCCTATTCCTACGAGCAGTACTTC. Its translation: CASSPRQAPYSYEQYF.

The V call is TRBV5-6, the J call TRBJ1-3; D gene ambiguous. The V end was cut by 0 bases, the J end by 4 bases, with 8 bases between. The CDR3 length is 14 residues. Germline assignment: CDR1 SGHDT and CDR2 YYEEEE. The CDR3 spells CASSLDTRGNTIYF. The CDR3 DNA sequence: TGTGCCAGCAGCTTGGACACGAGAGGAAACACCATATATTTT.

A single count supports this clone. CDR3 residues: CASSPPRGTGIRRNEQFF. In DNA, the CDR3 is TGTGCCAGCAGTCCCCCCAGAGGGACAGGGATTCGTAGGAATGAGCAGTTCTTC. The chain couples TRBV27 to TRBJ2-1; 9 bases align to TRBD1. This CDR3 has 18 amino acids. CDR1 and CDR2 (germline): MNHEY, SMNVEV (reference sequence). Trimming at V came to 5 bases and at J to 7 bases, leaving 18 bases not matched to a gene.

This rearrangement joins TRBV7-7 to TRBJ2-5; the match to TRBD1 covers 9 bases. The CDR3 has 13 amino acids. Trimming at V came to 3 bases and at J to 5 bases, leaving 1 base not matched to a gene. CDR1 is SSHAT and CDR2 is FNYEAQ in the germline V gene (reference sequence). As DNA, the CDR3 is TGTGCCAGCAGCTTTGACAGGGGGGAGACCCAGTACTTC. It yields the protein CASSFDRGETQYF.

The gene calls are TRBV19 and TRBJ1-1; tentative D call: TRBD1 (5 bases). The CDR3 runs 17 residues. Germline CDR1 is LNHDA and CDR2 is SQIVND (reference sequence). Trimming took off 1 base at V and 5 bases at J, with 20 bases between the two ends. The CDR3 sequence: CASSIGLRGSRTTEAFF. The CDR3, as DNA: TGTGCCAGTAGTATAGGGTTACGGGGGTCTCGTACTACTGAAGCTTTCTTT.

J is TRBJ2-2 and V is TRBV7-9, with TRBD1 matching over 7 bases. Trimming took 5 bases from V and 5 from J; bases not matched to a gene: 8. This CDR3 is built from 15 residues. Germline V gives CDR1 SEHNR, CDR2 FQNEAQ (reference sequence). This chain's CDR3 is CASSTGTVSTGELFF. CDR3 nucleotide sequence: TGTGCCAGCAGCACGGGGACAGTATCGACCGGGGAGCTGTTTTTT.

To note about this clone: This CDR3 is also generated by other DNA sequences in the sample. The rearrangement joins TRBV7-9 to TRBJ2-2, with D unresolved. Per the germline V gene, CDR1 is SEHNR and CDR2 is FQNEAQ (reference sequence). The CDR3 has 12 residues. V lost 5 bases and J lost 5, with 6 bases in between. The chain's CDR3 is CASSLVTGELFF. The CDR3 DNA follows: TGTGCCAGCAGCCTAGTAACCGGGGAGCTGTTTTTT.